Below, 7 T cell receptor beta chains from the same sample are listed, as sequenced in a study of blood T cells in healthy people across ages. A second PCR, run for about 7 to 12 cycles, used a sample-barcoded 5' primer plus a J-beta primer mix. TCRdb ran MiXCR on the 5' RACE reads and lists one entry per CDR3 protein. The sample holds around 1,100,000 distinct CDR3 sequences, 35% to 40% seen once. The sample comprised blood. The receptors come from a young man in good health.

Many counts were recorded for this clonotype. The chain is built from TRBV4-1 and TRBJ2-3; no reliable D call. Trimming took off 1 base at V and 7 bases at J, with 6 bases between the two ends. The length of the CDR3 is 12 residues. The V gene's germline CDR1 is MGHRA and CDR2 YSYEKL. The CDR3 DNA reads TGCGCCAGCAGCCAAGGTGGGAATACGCAGTATTTT. Translated, it gives CASSQGGNTQYF.

The V gene is TRBV7-2, the J gene TRBJ2-6, with D unclear. There are 16 residues in the CDR3. Trimming removed 5 bases at V and 1 base at J, with 12 bases between. CDR1 is SGHTA and CDR2 is FQGNSA in the germline V gene. The CDR3: CASSPDSISGANVLTF. Written as DNA, the CDR3 is TGTGCCAGCAGCCCCGACTCCATTTCTGGGGCCAACGTCCTGACTTTC. Filled out from reference TRBV7-2 and TRBJ2-6, the complete variable domain reads GAGVSQSPSNKVTEKGKDVELRCDPISGHTALYWYRQSLGQGLEFLIYFQGNSAPDKSGLPSDRFSAERTGGSVSTLTIQRTQQEDSAVYLCASSPDSISGANVLTFGAGSRLTVL.

V gene TRBV7-9 combines with J gene TRBJ2-3; the match to TRBD2 covers 8 bases. J was trimmed by 2 bases and V by 1 base; bases with no gene match: 14. This CDR3 has 19 residues. Per germline, CDR1 SEHNR and CDR2 FQNEAQ (reference sequence). CDR3 bases: TGTGCCAGCAGCTTAGGGGGTTGGAGTACTAGCGGTTCCACAGATACGCAGTATTTT. This gives the protein CASSLGGWSTSGSTDTQYF.

A few counts support this clonotype. The chain couples TRBV18 to TRBJ2-4; 9 bases line up with TRBD1. Germline V CDR1 and CDR2: KGHSH, LQKENI. V dropped 4 bases and J dropped 1; count of bases not matched to a gene: 11. The CDR3 contains 18 residues. CDR3: CASSRTGEDGSAKNIQYF. The CDR3 coding sequence is TGTGCCAGCTCACGGACAGGGGAGGATGGGTCGGCCAAAAACATTCAGTACTTC. Drawing the rest from reference TRBV18 and TRBJ2-4, the complete variable domain is NAGVMQNPRHLVRRRGQEARLRCSPMKGHSHVYWYRQLPEEGLKFMVYLQKENIIDESGMPKERFSAEFPKEGPSILRIQQVVRGDSAAYFCASSRTGEDGSAKNIQYFGAGTRLSVL.

This clonotype came up a few times. The CDR3 sequence: CASSGLLGGERDEQFF. The CDR3 DNA reads as TGTGCCAGCAGTGGACTATTAGGGGGGGAAAGGGATGAGCAGTTCTTC. The rearrangement uses TRBV2 and TRBJ2-1, with D perhaps matching TRBD2 (7 bases). The V gene's germline CDR1 is SNHLY and CDR2 FYNNEI. This CDR3 region has 16 residues. V was trimmed by 4 bases and J by 8 bases, leaving 21 bases between them.

The V gene is TRBV14, the J gene TRBJ2-5, with 13 bases lining up with TRBD2. Germline V gene sequence: CDR1 SGHDN, CDR2 FVKESK. The V and J ends lost 4 bases and 2 bases, in that order; junction bases with no gene match: 7. This CDR3 is built from 17 residues. CDR3 nucleotides: TGTGCCAGCAGCCCCCGACTAGCGGGGGGCTATCAAGAGACCCAGTACTTC. Translation: CASSPRLAGGYQETQYF. The entire variable domain, with the rest obtained from reference TRBV14 and TRBJ2-5, is as follows: EAGVTQFPSHSVIEKGQTVTLRCDPISGHDNLYWYRRVMGKEIKFLLHFVKESKQDESGMPNNRFLAERTGGTYSTLKVQPAELEDSGVYFCASSPRLAGGYQETQYFGPGTRLLVL.

This chain joins TRBV20-1 and TRBJ1-5; possibly TRBD1 for D (6 bases). This CDR3 spans 14 amino acids. The germline V and J ends were trimmed by 7 bases and 0 bases, with 13 bases remaining between them. In germline, CDR1 is DFQATT, CDR2 SNEGSKA (reference sequence). The CDR3 DNA reads as TGCAGTGTATCGGCAGGGGATAGCAATCAGCCCCAGCATTTT. Its protein product is CSVSAGDSNQPQHF.